Shown below are 32 T cell receptor beta chains from a single sample sequenced in a study of blood T cells in healthy people across ages. It was with a sample-barcoded 5' primer and a J-beta primer mix that a second PCR of about 6 to 12 cycles was run. TCRdb itself ran the 5' RACE reads through MiXCR, one entry per CDR3 protein. The table includes under 800,000 distinct CDR3 sequences, 40% to 45% detected once. The sequencing sample was made of blood. The receptors come from a woman aged 55-75 years in good health.

This clonotype was seen more than once but under ten times. This chain uses TRBV20-1 with TRBJ2-1, with 13 bases that match TRBD2. There are 18 residues in the CDR3. V lost 0 bases, J lost 4 bases, and 9 bases stayed unmatched. Germline assignment: CDR1 DFQATT and CDR2 SNEGSKA (reference sequence). The CDR3 bases are TGCAGTGCTAGAGATCTTACTAGCGGGGGGGGATCGTACAATGAGCAGTTCTTC. This encodes CSARDLTSGGGSYNEQFF.

This clonotype has a handful of counts. The chain is built from TRBV30 and TRBJ1-4; TRBD1 agrees at 12 bases. The germline V gene encodes CDR1 GTSNPN and CDR2 SVGIG (reference sequence). CDR3 length equals 14 residues. J gave up 8 bases and V 4 bases, and 5 bases lay outside the gene matches. The chain's CDR3 is CAWNGDRGQEKLFF. CDR3 in DNA: TGTGCCTGGAATGGGGACAGGGGGCAGGAAAAACTGTTTTTT.

This clonotype has more than one count but fewer than ten. The genes are TRBV5-1 and TRBJ2-1, with 8 bases identical to TRBD1. Trimming removed 4 bases from V and 5 bases from J; junction bases left unmatched: 8. The CDR3 consists of 15 residues. The germline CDR1 and CDR2 sequences are SGHRS and YFSETQ. CDR3 nucleotide sequence: TGCGCCAGCAGCCGACAGGGGCGGGAAAACAATGAGCAGTTCTTC. This gives the protein CASSRQGRENNEQFF.

The chain joins TRBV20-1 to TRBJ1-6; D gene ambiguous. Trimming removed 2 bases at V and 0 bases at J, with 17 bases between. The germline V gene encodes CDR1 DFQATT and CDR2 SNEGSKA (reference sequence). The CDR3 sequence is 18 residues long. The DNA of the CDR3 is TGCAGTGCTAGACGAAGAGTAGGTCGTAGCTCCTATAATTCACCCCTCCACTTT. It codes for CSARRRVGRSSYNSPLHF.

This clonotype came up a few times. V and J are TRBV20-1 and TRBJ2-1, with TRBD1 matching over 10 bases. The germline V gene has CDR1 DFQATT and CDR2 SNEGSKA (reference sequence). The CDR3 has 15 amino acids. The J segment lost 8 bases and the V segment lost 0 bases, leaving 7 bases of the junction unmatched. In DNA form, the CDR3 reads TGCAGTGCTAGAGAAAGGGACAGGGGAGGGTATGAGCAGTTCTTC. Protein: CSARERDRGGYEQFF.

The chain is built from TRBV7-2 and TRBJ2-1, with D hard to call. This CDR3 region has 16 residues. Per germline, CDR1 SGHTA and CDR2 FQGNSA. The V and J ends lost 1 base and 9 bases respectively, with 19 bases between them. Written as DNA, the CDR3 is TGTGCCAGCAGCTTAGTTTCTCTAGGCACGCTAGGTGAGCAGTTCTTC. It yields the protein CASSLVSLGTLGEQFF.

Remarks on this clonotype: No conserved phenylalanine or tryptophan ends this CDR3, so it is likely a read error. The CDR3 bases are TGTGCCAGCAGCTTGGTTCGGGGGGAGAGAGATACGCAGTATTCT. Protein sequence: CASSLVRGERDTQYS. The rearrangement uses TRBV5-6 and TRBJ2-3; 7 bases fit TRBD2. Germline CDR1 reads SGHDT; CDR2 reads YYEEEE. This CDR3 is built from 15 residues. V lost 0 bases, J lost 5 bases, and 6 bases stayed unmatched.

This clonotype was seen many times. The V gene is TRBV5-6, the J gene TRBJ2-7; tentatively, D is TRBD1 or TRBD2 (6 bases each). From germline, CDR1 is SGHDT and CDR2 YYEEEE. The CDR3 covers 14 residues. Deletions cut 5 bases from V and 0 bases from J, with 12 bases between. The CDR3 DNA follows: TGTGCCAGCAGTATCGGGGGCGACTCCTACGAGCAGTACTTC. This codes for CASSIGGDSYEQYF.

The chain links TRBV2 to TRBJ2-7; 9 bases agree with TRBD2. The CDR3 has 14 residues. CDR1 is SNHLY, CDR2 FYNNEI, per germline. V lost 6 bases to trimming and J lost 5 bases; unmatched junction nucleotides: 8. CDR3 DNA sequence: TGTGCCAGCAGAGGGTCTAGCGGGGTGAACGAGCAGTACTTC. The encoded protein is CASRGSSGVNEQYF.

The chain links TRBV2 to TRBJ2-1; TRBD1 matches 9 bases. The J call may be faulty, since TRBJ2-7 better matches the DNA end. Germline values: CDR1 SNHLY, CDR2 FYNNEI. CDR3 length: 24 amino acids. CDR3 sequence: CASSEAGYGRLLWSGTGLYNEQYF. CDR3 DNA sequence: TGTGCCAGCAGTGAAGCGGGGTATGGCCGGTTGTTGTGGAGCGGGACAGGGCTGTACAATGAGCAGTACTTC.

This clonotype came up once. The chain joins TRBV12-3 or TRBV12-4 to TRBJ2-2, with D uncertain. The CDR3 extends over 12 amino acids. V dropped 5 bases and J dropped 9 bases, with 10 bases sitting between them. CDR3 residues: CASSPEGRELFF. DNA of the CDR3: TGTGCCAGCAGTCCCGAAGGGAGGGAGCTGTTTTTT.

The V gene is TRBV4-3, the J gene TRBJ1-1; D gene ambiguous. This CDR3 is built from 13 residues. V lost 0 bases to trimming and J lost 4 bases, with 6 bases between them. CDR1 is LGHNA, CDR2 YSLEER, per germline. The CDR3 coding sequence is TGCGCCAGCAGCCAAGAGGTGGCCACTGAAGCTTTCTTT. Protein sequence: CASSQEVATEAFF.

The chain recombines TRBV10-3 with TRBJ1-1, with D hard to call. V was shortened by 1 base and J by 6 bases, with 9 bases between the two germline ends. The V gene's germline CDR1 is ENHRY and CDR2 SYGVKD. The CDR3 is 13 amino acids. The CDR3 DNA reads TGTGCCATCAGTGAGTACACCGGCGCTGAAGCTTTCTTT. This gives the protein CAISEYTGAEAFF.

This chain links TRBV10-3 with TRBJ2-3; TRBD2 is a possible D gene (6 bases). Trimming cost V 4 bases and J 3 bases, with 14 bases left between them. Germline-derived CDR1 and CDR2 are ENHRY and SYGVKD. This CDR3 is 15 amino acids long. CDR3 nucleotide sequence: TGTGCCATCAGTGTCCAGAGGAGGGCTACAGATACGCAGTATTTT. Translated, it gives CAISVQRRATDTQYF.

The table lists this clonotype with a few counts. This chain links TRBV28 with TRBJ2-5, with 7 bases that match TRBD1. V was pared by 8 bases and J by 7 bases, with 7 bases of the junction left unmatched. The CDR3 has 12 amino acids. CDR1 is MDHEN, CDR2 SYDVKM, per germline. The CDR3 nucleotides read TGTGCCAGCTCGGGACAGCCGGGGACCCAGTACTTC. It translates to CASSGQPGTQYF.

This clonotype was counted many times. The junction departs from germline at one end; a sequencing error may be responsible. V and J are TRBV7-2 and TRBJ2-7; D gene uncertain. Germline CDR1 SGHTA, CDR2 FQGNSA. The CDR3 runs to 16 residues. CDR3 DNA: TGTGCCAGCAACTTAGGCAGGCGGAAGAGCTCCTACGAGCAGTACTTC. Amino acid sequence: CASNLGRRKSSYEQYF.

This clonotype was counted only a few times. The chain is built from TRBV4-2 and TRBJ2-3; 9 bases are a match to TRBD2. The CDR3 sequence is 20 residues long. Germline CDR1 LGHNA, CDR2 YNFKEQ. Trimming removed 0 bases from V and 1 base from J; junction bases left unmatched: 14. The CDR3 DNA reads TGTGCCAGCAGCCAAGATCCTCCGGGACTAGCTTGGAGGGGCACAGATACGCAGTATTTT. It yields the protein CASSQDPPGLAWRGTDTQYF.

This clonotype was detected only a few times. V usage is TRBV6-1 and J usage is TRBJ2-3; D call uncertain. Germline CDR1 reads MNHNS; CDR2 reads SASEGT. V lost 4 bases, J lost 5 bases, and 10 bases lay in between. The CDR3 contains 13 residues. CDR3 amino acids: CASSARFGDTQYF. In DNA form, the CDR3 reads TGTGCCAGCAGTGCCCGCTTTGGAGATACGCAGTATTTT.

This clonotype was seen only a few times. V usage is TRBV11-2 and J usage is TRBJ2-7; the match to TRBD1 covers 8 bases. Trimming cost V 0 bases and J 4 bases; bases outside gene matches: 5. CDR1 and CDR2 (germline): SGHAT, FQNNGV. The CDR3 sequence is 15 residues long. The CDR3 region is CASSLDRGPVYEQYF. DNA of the CDR3: TGTGCCAGCAGCTTAGACAGGGGGCCGGTATACGAGCAGTACTTC. The complete variable domain, with remaining parts taken from reference TRBV11-2 and TRBJ2-7, reads EAGVAQSPRYKIIEKRQSVAFWCNPISGHATLYWYQQILGQGPKLLIQFQNNGVVDDSQLPKDRFSAERLKGVDSTLKIQPAKLEDSAVYLCASSLDRGPVYEQYFGPGTRLTVT.

This clonotype was detected once. The CDR3 DNA reads TGTGCCAGCAGTTACTCGGTTAGCGGGAGTGGGAACGAGCAGTACTTC. Residues: CASSYSVSGSGNEQYF. The chain is built from TRBV6-2 or TRBV6-3 and TRBJ2-7, with TRBD2 identical over 9 bases. Looked up from germline, CDR1 is MNHEY and CDR2 is SVGEGT. CDR3 size: 16 residues. After removal of 0 bases from V and 5 bases from J, the junction contained 8 bases not matched to a gene.

This clonotype was seen only a few times. The chain is built from TRBV3-1 and TRBJ2-5, with unresolved D. CDR1 LGHDT and CDR2 YNNKEL come from the germline V gene (reference sequence). V gave up 0 bases and J gave up 2 bases, with 10 bases separating them. The CDR3 is made up of 15 amino acids. CDR3 in DNA: TGTGCCAGCAGCCAAGATCAAGCAGTACAAGAGACCCAGTACTTC. Encoded protein: CASSQDQAVQETQYF.

The V and J genes are TRBV28 and TRBJ2-5; the D is unclear. Trimming pared 6 bases from V and 11 bases from J, leaving 13 bases between. This CDR3 comprises 11 residues. Germline V CDR1 and CDR2: MDHEN, SYDVKM. CDR3 residues: CASSARYAQYF. The DNA of the CDR3 is TGTGCCAGCAGCGCCCGATACGCGCAGTACTTC.

The chain combines TRBV7-8 with TRBJ2-7, with D tentatively TRBD1 or TRBD2 (5 bases each). The CDR3 is 15 residues long. Germline values: CDR1 SGHVS, CDR2 FQNEAQ. Trimming left V 4 bases short and J 2 bases short, with 15 bases between. The CDR3: CASSWVGTETYEQYF. The CDR3 DNA follows: TGTGCCAGCAGCTGGGTCGGGACGGAGACCTACGAGCAGTACTTC. Filled out from reference TRBV7-8 and TRBJ2-7, the complete variable domain reads GAGVSQSPRYKVAKRGQDVALRCDPISGHVSLFWYQQALGQGPEFLTYFQNEAQLDKSGLPSDRFFAERPEGSVSTLKIQRTQQEDSAVYLCASSWVGTETYEQYFGPGTRLTVT.

This chain uses TRBV20-1 with TRBJ2-2; 7 nucleotides match TRBD2. Germline-derived CDR1 and CDR2 are DFQATT and SNEGSKA (reference sequence). After removal of 0 bases from V and 5 bases from J, the junction contained 6 bases not matched to a gene. The CDR3 totals 15 residues. CDR3: CSARDSGRGTGELFF. CDR3 nucleotides: TGCAGTGCTAGAGATTCAGGGAGGGGAACCGGGGAGCTGTTTTTT.

A word on this clonotype: This sequence may be a read error, since a much larger clone differs from it by one base. This chain links TRBV5-5 with TRBJ2-1; D not certain. The CDR3 covers 18 residues. Germline CDR1 and CDR2: SGHKS and YYEKEE (reference sequence). The CDR3 loop reads CTSSPELLPHRSYNEQFF. The CDR3 region has the DNA TGTACCAGCAGCCCGGAACTCCTTCCGCATCGCTCCTACAATGAGCAGTTCTTC.

This clonotype has a handful of counts. The V gene is TRBV24-1, the J gene TRBJ2-1, with 9 bases matching TRBD2. The germline CDR1 and CDR2 sequences are KGHDR and SFDVKD. The CDR3 is 16 amino acids. Trimming took 2 bases from V and 10 from J; bases not matched to a gene: 11. The CDR3 DNA is TGTGCCACCAGTGATTGGAGACTAGCGGCCAAAGGGGAGCAGTTCTTC. Translated: CATSDWRLAAKGEQFF.

The rearrangement uses TRBV7-8 and TRBJ2-4, with 7 bases that match TRBD1. The better agreement between TRBJ2-7 and the DNA end casts doubt on the J call. The CDR3 is made up of 17 amino acids. Germline CDR1 and CDR2: SGHVS and FQNEAQ. CDR3 coding DNA: TGTGCCAGCAGCTTAGGGGTCCGGGACAGAGCCACCTACGAGCAGTACTTC. It specifies CASSLGVRDRATYEQYF.

This chain uses TRBV12-3 or TRBV12-4 with TRBJ1-3, with no clear D. The CDR3 has 13 residues. Trimming pared 3 bases from V and 8 bases from J, leaving 11 bases between. CDR3 region: CASSFTVVDTIYF. CDR3 sequence (DNA): TGTGCCAGCAGTTTCACCGTTGTGGACACCATATATTTT.

This chain links TRBV29-1 with TRBJ1-2; D is unclear. The V gene's germline CDR1 is SQVTM and CDR2 ANQGSEA. V lost 4 bases, J lost 4 bases, and 13 bases lay in between. The CDR3 loop spans 13 amino acids. CDR3 DNA sequence: TGCAGCGTTGTACCGGGGTCTAGCTATGGCTACACCTTC. This sequence encodes CSVVPGSSYGYTF.

This clonotype was counted only a few times. V and J are TRBV3-1 and TRBJ1-5, with 7 bases aligning to TRBD1. The length of the CDR3 is 18 residues. Germline trimming cut 4 bases from V and 1 base from J; bases unmatched to any gene: 13. Germline V CDR1 and CDR2: LGHDT, YNNKEL (reference sequence). The CDR3 loop reads CASSPSGDSDASNQPQHF. In DNA, the CDR3 is TGTGCCAGCAGCCCTTCTGGGGACAGCGACGCAAGCAATCAGCCCCAGCATTTT.

In regard to this clonotype: A much more abundant neighbour one base away suggests this may be a read error. This chain links TRBV20-1 with TRBJ2-5; D is ambiguous. CDR1 is DFQATT, CDR2 SNEGSKA, per germline (reference sequence). Trimming removed 0 bases at V and 4 bases at J, with 15 bases between. This CDR3 contains 15 residues. CDR3 sequence (DNA): TGCAGTGCTAGAGATGCGAGTTCCGGTTTAGAGACCCAGTACTTC. Protein sequence: CSARDASSGLETQYF.

This clonotype was seen a handful of times. CDR3 sequence: CASGLVSRAGAYNEQFF. DNA for the CDR3: TGTGCTAGTGGTTTGGTCAGCAGGGCAGGGGCCTACAATGAGCAGTTCTTC. V and J are TRBV12-5 and TRBJ2-1; tentatively, D is TRBD1 (6 bases). V was clipped by 0 bases and J by 2 bases, with 14 bases between them. The CDR3 spans 17 residues. CDR1 is LGHNT, CDR2 FRNRAP, per germline.